Listed here is a single TCR beta chain. The clone's antigen remains unknown. No base quality values were provided; no much bigger clone lies one nucleotide off. The entry originates in a study of cytomegalovirus exposure and HLA in healthy donors (dated by TCRdb to 2016 to 2017). With respect to the entire study: According to an earlier analysis of several hundred of the donors, about 190 million T cells yielded over 90 million unique TCR beta sequences and about 300 Gb of sequence data. Several DR-DQ haplotypes were handled as single units for association and clustering because linkage in the cohort was strong. The study aimed to test whether cataloging public T cell receptors could reveal signatures of past pathogen exposure. Rather than drawing on any new phenotypic data, the later analysis identified candidate immune exposures from TCR beta sequences and the way those sequences occurred across donors. All discovery cohort repertoires had been generated using a single sequencing platform. To study patterns of TCR occurrence, a later analysis re-analyzed previously published TCR beta repertoires from 600 to 750 donors and added high-resolution HLA genotyping. High-throughput TCR immunosequencing, statistical association of individual TCRs with disease status, and machine learning were combined to predict cytomegalovirus infection status. Among the approximately 400 genotyped donors, around 81% belonged to the genetic ancestry cluster associated with self-reported Caucasian donors. HLA typing included class I and class II loci at four-digit resolution. About 330 gigabases of sequencing data and 75 million to 85 million unique TCR sequences made up an early release that covered nearly 650 HLA-typed donors. Besides the first cohort of hundreds of subjects, a separate validation cohort made up of about 120 different subjects was used. The T cell repertoires of several hundred subjects were profiled by immunosequencing and related to cytomegalovirus serostatus. To decide whether each TCR beta V gene segment behaved as functional or pseudogenic, an earlier analysis of several hundred of the donors relied on high-throughput TCR beta sequencing. The number of typed donors differed by locus: about 629-630 for A, B, C, DRB1 and DQB1; 522 for DQA1; 606 for DPA1; and some 430 for DPB1. Alongside the repertoire data, information on donor age, sex, ethnicity and CMV serostatus was compiled. Genome-wide SNP genotypes for about 55% of the 666 donors were used in a later genetic analysis, which treated that subset as a discovery cohort. On average, roughly 240,000 unique TCR beta nucleotide sequences were sequenced per donor among more than 350 genotyped donors of the cohort, with around 19% of those sequences being non-productive.

The cohort consisted of 600 to 700 healthy bone marrow donors. At the time of sampling, all cohort members were nominally healthy, though unrecorded immune exposures were likely present. The donor was CMV seropositive and belonged to the group of about 290 seropositive cohort members. A peripheral blood sample was provided by each donor, and peripheral blood mononuclear cells were used for TCR beta sequencing. The Qiagen DNeasy Blood Extraction Kit was used to extract genomic DNA from the blood cell samples. What the study reported, not specific to this receptor: The classifier was reported to diagnose cytomegalovirus status with high specificity and sensitivity in both the original cohort and the validation cohort. Some IMGT-functional V segments, including TRBV6-2 and TRBV6-3, could not be told apart with the 87-base-pair reads, so those segments were excluded. In an earlier analysis of more than 450 of the donors, most TCR beta V segments were observed in productive rearrangements about 87% or about 30% of the time, broadly matching IMGT annotations. When HLA alleles, especially DR and DQ, strongly co-occurred, attributing TCR associations to individual alleles was difficult. Correlated functional status among segregating V segments might reflect linkage disequilibrium, but an unknown experimental factor could not be ruled out. Only TCR beta chains were sequenced in this cohort, and the absence of alpha or paired-chain data limited detectable features. It was suggested by the authors that the approach could potentially be generalized to other disease states and immunological phenotypes. Compared with equally common non-associated chains, HLA-associated TCR beta chains in a later analysis were more clonally expanded and had lower generation probabilities. Because some donors lacked HLA typing at each locus, the association tests relied only on the typed subset. Because counts were too low, fewer than 20 rarely observed V segments, including chromosome 9 orphons, were excluded from the earlier analysis of 587 of the donors. Specific HLA alleles were associated with 16,951 TCR beta sequences at a false discovery rate of 0.05 in a later analysis. Most TCR sequences were seen in very few donors, while some public TCRs were found in many individuals. A total of fewer than 200 TCR beta chains were listed by the study as associated with cytomegalovirus. The presence/absence analyses assumed that sequencing depth was roughly uniform across donors, and that assumption may not be true. A later analysis found that TCR association rates varied across HLA loci, with DRB1 alleles showing the most associated TCRs and HLA-C alleles the fewest. In vitro tests confirmed that a few of the cytomegalovirus-associated TCR beta chains recognize cytomegalovirus antigens. CMV serostatus was the only immune exposure information available for the cohort. V-gene and J-gene trimming of TCR beta chains was associated with a missense DCLRE1C variant in a later genetic analysis, and the association was replicated in an independent cohort. A further reported finding was that TCR beta sequences accurately predicted the HLA-A and HLA-B alleles for most subjects in the first cohort. The sequencing pipeline was judged likely to have produced a cluster of highly shared sequence variants as a technical artifact. Compared with the roughly 710-donor mean, donors in an Asian-associated ancestry cluster had fewer N-insertions in productive TCRs, according to a later genetic analysis. A later analysis reported that several top co-occurrence clusters appeared linked to parvovirus B19, influenza, CMV and Epstein-Barr virus. Most CMV-associated TCR beta chains appeared to be HLA-restricted in a later analysis, and the HLA associations seemed to be driven largely by CMV exposure.

The library was obtained by the immunoSEQ multiplex PCR assay. The multiplex PCR relied on a mix of 60 forward primers for TCR Vbeta segments and 13 reverse primers for TCR Jbeta segments. The CDR3 region of rearranged TCR beta genes was amplified from genomic DNA by a multiplex PCR assay. Amplified TCR beta libraries were sequenced as 87-base-pair reads on the Illumina HiSeq System. The source study handled its data this way. Across the 670 or so repertoires, a later analysis counted roughly 77 million unique TCR beta chains, approximately 12 million of which were shared by at least two donors. A nearest-neighbor algorithm error-corrected the raw reads and collapsed the reads into unique sequences, merging closely related sequences to remove PCR and sequencing errors. CDR3 sequences were aligned to IMGT reference sequences to assign V, D and J gene segments. For a sequence to be retained, a match of at least six nucleotides to both a V gene segment and a J gene segment was required. Rearrangements were called productive when the CDR3 lacked stop codons and stayed in frame with V and J; all others were non-productive. Following IMGT convention, CDR3 was defined as the stretch from the second conserved V-encoded cysteine to the conserved J-encoded phenylalanine. Sequences without an unambiguous match to a single V gene segment were excluded from the earlier analysis of 500 to 700 of the donors. In an earlier analysis of approximately 610 of the donors, V segments were called functional above 56.7% productive rearrangements and were called segregating when the between-donor standard deviation exceeded 5%. A statistical classification framework was built for diagnosing cytomegalovirus status from the catalog of TCR beta chain sequences. A later analysis assigned V and J genes by comparing TCR nucleotide sequences with IMGT/GENE-DB human TR gene sequences. In a later analysis, CDR3 sequences and most-parsimonious VDJ recombination scenarios were assigned using the TCRdist pipeline. In a later analysis, each TCR beta chain was defined by its CDR3 amino acid sequence together with its V-gene family, and reads lacking a unique V-gene family were excluded. As a way to deal with suspected cross-contamination and a sequencing artifact, a later analysis dropped hundreds of nucleotide sequences that were highly shared and had low generation probability. In a later analysis, a clonal expansion index for each public chain was calculated from normalized within-repertoire ranks of inferred template counts. In a later analysis, generation probabilities were computed with a VDJ recombination model fitted to out-of-frame rearrangements, and the resulting probabilities were checked against IGoR. In a later analysis, TCR-TCR, TCR-HLA and TCR-CMV co-occurrence was scored with hypergeometric tests, and a repertoire-size bias correction was applied to TCR pairs. False discovery rates were estimated in a later analysis by permuting HLA or CMV assignments 20 times. In a later analysis, co-occurring TCRs were grouped with DBSCAN, and TCRdist sequence similarity was added when clustering was performed within HLA-allele-positive subsets. For co-occurrence clustering, repertoires with fewer than 30,000 or more than 120,000 public chains were excluded, along with 5 or 6 repertoires with anomalous nucleotide sharing. What TCRdb holds here is the immuneACCESS table cut down to in-frame rearrangements. Part of the clones is not present; checked against another copy, under half of the missing clones reflect an unresolved V gene, and the others are unexplained. From that table come the V and J calls and clone size; the DNA was used to work out D and trimming. The sample table lists about 150,000 clones, about 80% of them with a count of one. The leading ten clones occupy 9.5% to 15% of the sample.

V trim: 1 base; J trim: 7 bases; unmatched bases: 13. From a lookup of the germline V gene, CDR1 and CDR2 are SNHLY and FYNNEI. The CDR3 spans 18 residues, from the cysteine through the phenylalanine. Of all the DNA, just the CDR3 is kept, 54 bases in frame from base 1. Sequencing input: PBMCs. This TCR was recovered from a man under 40 in good health and CMV-seropositive. Here the chain combines TRBV2 and TRBJ2-1; TRBD2 agrees with 10 junctional bases. Here the CDR3 is given as CASSEGIGRTSGINEQFF. The nucleotides read TGTGCCAGCAGTGAAGGAATAGGGCGGACTAGCGGAATTAATGAGCAGTTCTTC. The entire variable domain, with the stretches around the CDR3 drawn from the reference TRBV2 and TRBJ2-1 proteins, is EPEVTQTPSHQVTQMGQEVILRCVPISNHLYFYWYRQILGQKVEFLVSFYNNEISEKSEIFDDQFSVERPDGSNFTLKIRSTKLEDSAMYFCASSEGIGRTSGINEQFFGPGTRLTVL.